These T cell receptor beta chains were read from a single sample in a study of post-analysis software for immune sequencing data. TCRdb analysed the PCR reads with MiXCR anew, one entry per CDR3 protein. The table lists about 800,000 distinct CDR3 sequences, approximately 30% of them singletons. Sample: blood. Receptor source: a girl aged 10 to 17 with multiple sclerosis. Each CDR3 is given with its conserved first and last residue. Fields, in order: V gene, D gene, clone size, J gene, CDR3 length, CDR3 DNA, CDR3 protein. A D gene is named only where the DNA matches it firmly. The listing skips clone size in some rows; elsewhere it reads once, few, many or a size class.

TRBV6-4,TRBD1,many,TRBJ2-3,16,TGTGCCAGCAGTTTGGGACAGGGGGCGGCGTCAGATACGCAGTATTTT,CASSLGQGAASDTQYF
TRBV29-1,TRBD2,few,TRBJ2-3,19,TGCAGCGTTACACCACTAGCGGGAGGGCCAGCTATGGGCACAGATACGCAGTATTTT,CSVTPLAGGPAMGTDTQYF
TRBV15,TRBD1,few,TRBJ2-7,15,TGTGCCACCGGCAGCCTGACAGGGTCGTCCTACGAGCAGTACTTC,CATGSLTGSSYEQYF
TRBV3-1,-,-,TRBJ1-2,14,TGTGCCAGCAGCCCCCCGGGGGGGCAGGGCGGCTACACCTTC,CASSPPGGQGGYTF
TRBV28,TRBD1,-,TRBJ2-5,15,TGTGCCATCAGTCATCCCGGACAGGGGGAAGAGACCCAGTACTTC,CAISHPGQGEETQYF
TRBV5-1,-,-,TRBJ1-2,15,TGCGCCAGCAGCTTGGGCCGATTTCAGCTCTATGGCTACACCTTC,CASSLGRFQLYGYTF
TRBV6-5,-,-,TRBJ1-2,14,TGTGCCAGCAGCCCAACCGAAACAGGGAGGGGCTACACCTTC,CASSPTETGRGYTF
TRBV10-1,TRBD1,-,TRBJ2-7,15,TGCGCCAGCAGTGAGTCCAAGACAGGGGGCTACGAGCAGTACTTC,CASSESKTGGYEQYF
TRBV20-1,-,few,TRBJ1-2,14,TGCAGTGCTAGTGGACGGGGTCTCGCCGATGGCTACACCTTC,CSASGRGLADGYTF
TRBV9,TRBD2,-,TRBJ2-1,15,TGTGCCAGCAACCCCCGGGCGGGAGGATTCAATGAGCAGTTCTTC,CASNPRAGGFNEQFF
TRBV5-1,-,many,TRBJ2-3,16,TGCGCCAGCAGCTTGGCCTTGGGACCCACAACAGATACGCAGTATTTT,CASSLALGPTTDTQYF
TRBV7-8,-,few,TRBJ2-5,14,TGTGCCAGCAGCTTAGCTATTTCCCCGGAGACCCAGTACTTC,CASSLAISPETQYF
TRBV7-2,-,-,TRBJ2-3,14,TGTGCCAGCAGCTTGATCTTCGTTACAGATACGCAGTATTTT,CASSLIFVTDTQYF
TRBV7-2,-,-,TRBJ2-3,15,TGTGCCAGCAGCTTAGTGACGGGGGCCGGGGATACGCAGTATTTT,CASSLVTGAGDTQYF
TRBV5-1,-,few,TRBJ2-5,13,TGCGCCAGCAGGTATTCTAGCTCGAAGACCCAGTACTTC,CASRYSSSKTQYF
TRBV20-1,TRBD2,-,TRBJ2-1,15,TGCAGTGCTAGTGGTCTAGCGGGGGGGAACAATGAGCAGTTCTTC,CSASGLAGGNNEQFF
TRBV18,TRBD1,many,TRBJ2-7,15,TGTGCCAGCTCCCCGAGGACAGGGAGCTCCTACGAGCAGTACTTC,CASSPRTGSSYEQYF
TRBV5-1,-,-,TRBJ1-2,12,TGCGCCAGCAGCGGGGACGGCTATGGCTACACCTTC,CASSGDGYGYTF
TRBV30,TRBD2,-,TRBJ2-7,17,TGTGCCTGGAGAGGGACCGGCGGGAGGGCCGTCGAATCCGAGCAGTACTTC,CAWRGTGGRAVESEQYF
TRBV28,-,few,TRBJ2-3,15,TGTGCCAGCAGCCCCTTTAGATCGCGCACAGATACGCAGTATTTT,CASSPFRSRTDTQYF
TRBV6-5,TRBD2,many,TRBJ2-4,13,TGTGCCAGCAGCCGGACTAGCGGAAACATTCAGTACTTC,CASSRTSGNIQYF
TRBV14,TRBD2,-,TRBJ2-5,16,TGTGCCAGCAGCCAAGGGCGCGGGGGGGCACTAGAGACCCAGTACTTC,CASSQGRGGALETQYF
TRBV25-1,-,-,TRBJ1-2,15,TGTGCCAGCAGTGAAGGGTCAGGAGAACTTTATGGCTACACCTTC,CASSEGSGELYGYTF
TRBV5-1,TRBD1,-,TRBJ1-6,15,TGCGCCAGCAGCTTGGGGGACAGGGGGAATTCACCCCTCCACTTT,CASSLGDRGNSPLHF
TRBV12-3/TRBV12-4,TRBD1,-,TRBJ1-2,13,TGTGCCAGCAGTTCAACCGAGACAGGGAGCTACACCTTC,CASSSTETGSYTF
TRBV6-1,-,-,TRBJ1-2,12,TGTGCCAGCAGTGCTGACGGCTATGGCTGCACCTTC,CASSADGYGCTF
TRBV10-3,TRBD2,few,TRBJ2-2,17,TGTGCCATCAGTGAGAGGCTGGCGGGGGGAAACACCGGGGAGCTGTTTTTT,CAISERLAGGNTGELFF
TRBV29-1,TRBD1,-,TRBJ2-7,14,TGCAGCGTTGTACACCCGGGACAGGGGGCCAATCAGTACTTC,CSVVHPGQGANQYF
TRBV20-1,-,few,TRBJ2-7,11,TGCAGTGCTGGGACTGGTCTCGAGCAGTACTTC,CSAGTGLEQYF
TRBV28,-,few,TRBJ2-7,14,TGTGCCAGCATAGGCACGGACGGACTCTACGAGCAGTACTTC,CASIGTDGLYEQYF
TRBV10-3,TRBD2,-,TRBJ2-1,12,TGTGCCATCAGGGGGGTGAGCGGGGAGGCGTTCTTC,CAIRGVSGEAFF
TRBV20-1,-,-,TRBJ1-6,15,TGCAGTGCTAGAGATCTTCGGCAGGGGAGTTCACCCCTCCACTTT,CSARDLRQGSSPLHF
TRBV7-2,-,-,TRBJ2-1,17,TGTGCCAGCAGCCTCCGGGTCCTACTAAAACCCTACAATGAGCAGTTCTTC,CASSLRVLLKPYNEQFF
TRBV9,TRBD1,once,TRBJ1-2,13,TGTACCAGCAGCGCGACAGGGAGCTATGGCTACACCTTC,CTSSATGSYGYTF
TRBV4-2,-,-,TRBJ1-2,15,TGTGCCAGCAGCCAAGATCGGGAACCTAACTATGGCTACACCTTC,CASSQDREPNYGYTF
TRBV2,-,-,TRBJ1-1,11,TGTGCCAGCAGAGTAGTGCCTGAAGCTTTCTTT,CASRVVPEAFF
TRBV28,-,-,TRBJ2-1,15,TGTGCCAGCACCCATACTGGGCCGGGTAACAATGAGCAGTTCTTC,CASTHTGPGNNEQFF
TRBV6-5,-,-,TRBJ2-2,18,TGTGCCAGCAGTTACCAACCCGACAGGCCCCCGAACACCGGGGAGCTGTTTTTT,CASSYQPDRPPNTGELFF
TRBV6-6,TRBD2,few,TRBJ2-5,15,TGTGCCAGCACCCAGCGGGGGGGCCCCACCGAGACCCAGTACTTC,CASTQRGGPTETQYF
TRBV4-3,TRBD1,-,TRBJ1-4,15,TGCGCCAGCAGCCAGGACAGGGGTACTAATGAAAAACTGTTTTTT,CASSQDRGTNEKLFF
TRBV29-1,-,many,TRBJ2-5,12,TGCAGCTCGGACAGCCCCGAGGAGACCCAGTACTTC,CSSDSPEETQYF
TRBV10-3,-,many,TRBJ2-5,16,TGTGCCATCAGTGAGTCGAAGGGGTCTGCGGCAGATACCCAGTACTTC,CAISESKGSAADTQYF
TRBV6-5,-,-,TRBJ2-4,17,TGTGCCAGCAGTTACACTTCTGCACGCCTAGCCAAAAACATTCAGTACTTC,CASSYTSARLAKNIQYF
TRBV20-1,-,-,TRBJ1-5,14,TGCAGTGCTAGGGTTACCGGGGTAGATCAGCCCCAGCATTTT,CSARVTGVDQPQHF
TRBV5-1,-,-,TRBJ2-5,14,TGCGCCAGCAGCTTTTCACAGGGACGAGAGACCCAGTACTTC,CASSFSQGRETQYF
TRBV12-3/TRBV12-4,TRBD1,-,TRBJ2-1,18,TGTGCCAGCAGTCCGGGACAGGGGGGCCCCATTTTATACAATGAGCAGTTCTTC,CASSPGQGGPILYNEQFF
TRBV10-2,-,few,TRBJ2-1,16,TGCGCCAGCAGGCCCCCTAGCCCCCTTGACTACAATGAGCAGTTCTTC,CASRPPSPLDYNEQFF
TRBV6-2/TRBV6-3,-,few,TRBJ2-1,15,TGTGCCAGCACCCCAGGAGGGGGAGTCTACAATGAGCAGTTCTTC,CASTPGGGVYNEQFF
TRBV29-1,-,-,TRBJ1-1,14,TGCAGCGTGATTACACACGATTCGAACACTGAAGCTTTCTTT,CSVITHDSNTEAFF
TRBV2,TRBD1,-,TRBJ2-1,14,TGTGCCAGCAGTGATGACAGGGATTACAAGGAGCAGTTCTTC,CASSDDRDYKEQFF
TRBV6-6,-,-,TRBJ1-3,16,TGTGCCAGCCGACCAAGCAAGGGAGGGGATGGAAACACCATATATTTT,CASRPSKGGDGNTIYF
TRBV3-1,-,few,TRBJ1-2,14,TGTGCCAGCAGCCCCTTTCAGGGAGACTATGGCTACACCTTC,CASSPFQGDYGYTF
TRBV5-1,-,-,TRBJ2-7,15,TGCGCCAGCAGCTTGAAAGGGGCAGGTGTCCACGAGCGGTACTTC,CASSLKGAGVHERYF
TRBV20-1,-,-,TRBJ1-6,17,TGCAGTGCTAGAGATGTCAGTCTGAGCGCCTATAATTCACCCCTCCACTTT,CSARDVSLSAYNSPLHF
TRBV12-3/TRBV12-4,-,few,TRBJ2-3,15,TGTGCCAGCCGTCCTTGGGGGCTAGCAACAGATACGCAGTATTTT,CASRPWGLATDTQYF
TRBV5-1,-,-,TRBJ1-4,16,TGCGCCAGCAGCTTCGAGGCCGGCAGGGCGAGCGAAAAACTGTTTTTT,CASSFEAGRASEKLFF
TRBV2,-,-,TRBJ2-5,13,TGTGCCAGCAGTGAAGTGGGATCCCAGACCCAGTACTTC,CASSEVGSQTQYF
TRBV28,-,-,TRBJ2-4,13,TGTGCCAGCAGTTTGCCAGGGGAGGCCATTCAGTACTTC,CASSLPGEAIQYF
TRBV29-1,-,-,TRBJ1-1,13,TGCAGCGTTGAGGAACAGGGAGACACTGAAGCTTTCTTT,CSVEEQGDTEAFF